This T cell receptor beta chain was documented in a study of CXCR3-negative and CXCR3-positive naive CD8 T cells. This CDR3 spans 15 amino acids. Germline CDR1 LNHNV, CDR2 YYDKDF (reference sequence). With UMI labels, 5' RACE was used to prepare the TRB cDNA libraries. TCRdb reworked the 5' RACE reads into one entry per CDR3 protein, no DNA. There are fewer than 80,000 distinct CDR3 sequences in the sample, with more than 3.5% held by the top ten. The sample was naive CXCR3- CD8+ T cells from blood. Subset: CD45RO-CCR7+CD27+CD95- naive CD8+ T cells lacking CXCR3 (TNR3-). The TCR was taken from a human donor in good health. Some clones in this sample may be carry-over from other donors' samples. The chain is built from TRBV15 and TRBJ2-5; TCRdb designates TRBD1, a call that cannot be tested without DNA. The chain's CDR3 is CATSRGRGIQETQYF. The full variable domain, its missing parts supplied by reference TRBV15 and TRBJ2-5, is DAMVIQNPRYQVTQFGKPVTLSCSQTLNHNVMYWYQQKSSQAPKLLFHYYDKDFNNEADTPDNFQSRRPNTSFCFLDIRSPGLGDTAMYLCATSRGRGIQETQYFGPGTRLLVL.